This TCR beta chain came from a study of cytomegalovirus exposure and HLA in healthy donors. It was with 60 Vbeta and 13 Jbeta primers that the PCR ran. Sequencing was performed with immunoSEQ multiplex PCR; in TCRdb, only in-frame clones are kept and a portion is missing. The sample holds approximately 130,000 clones; 75% to 85% are singletons and the top ten take more than 1.1%. Germline V CDR1 and CDR2: MNHNY, SVGAGI (reference sequence). This CDR3 is built from 15 residues. After removal of 0 bases from V and 3 bases from J, the junction contained 4 bases not matched to a gene. The material sequenced was PBMCs. V usage is TRBV6-6 and J usage is TRBJ2-5; 7 bases align to TRBD2. The source of this sequence is a middle-aged woman in good health and CMV-seronegative. DNA for the CDR3: TGTGCCAGCAGTTACTCGACCCTAGCGGAAGAGACCCAGTACTTC. Protein sequence: CASSYSTLAEETQYF.